This T cell receptor (beta chain) was identified in a study of blood T cell repertoires in COVID-19. Across the whole study: The cDNA or gDNA used as material had been derived from T cells, B-cell-depleted T cells, or PBMCs.

Clones were read by immunoSEQ multiplex PCR, and TCRdb kept only the in-frame ones, dropping some. The sample yields approximately 300,000 clones, 89% seen once. Germline lookup yields CDR1 SGDLS and CDR2 YYNGEE. The CDR3 loop spans 16 amino acids. The ends lost 0 bases at V and 4 bases at J; junction bases unmatched: 6. This chain uses TRBV9 with TRBJ2-2; 7 bases are a match to TRBD2. Sequenced: peripheral blood. This TCR was sampled from a man aged 18 to 35 who had recovered from COVID-19. CDR3 bases: TGTGCCAGCAGCGTAGCTGGGACTACCCTCACCGGGGAGCTGTTTTTT. It codes for CASSVAGTTLTGELFF.